The T cell receptor (beta chain) under discussion was sequenced for a study of blood T cell repertoires in COVID-19. Study-level background: Collection of acute and convalescent COVID-19 samples took place in the United States, Italy and Spain.

Using immunoSEQ multiplex PCR, the repertoire was profiled, and TCRdb retains in-frame clones only, with some absent. The sample consists of some 260,000 clones, around 80% of them appearing once. CDR1 LGHNA and CDR2 YNFKEQ come from the germline V gene. The CDR3 extends over 13 amino acids. Trimming left V 4 bases short and J 6 bases short, with 12 bases between. This clonotype was sampled from a woman between 40 and 50 years old with active or convalescent COVID-19. The genes are TRBV4-2 and TRBJ1-2; D possibly corresponds to TRBD1 (5 bases). What was sequenced was peripheral blood. The CDR3 region has the DNA TGTGCCAGCAGCCGCGGACATTCCGATGGCTACACCTTC. This sequence encodes CASSRGHSDGYTF.